A selection of T cell receptor beta chains follows, all from one sample in a study of technical replicates of blood from a few donors. Profiling relied on immunoSEQ multiplex PCR, and the TCRdb table lists in-frame clones only, not all of them. The profile shows about 75,000 clones, approximately 97% of them singletons. The sequencing input was T cells isolated from PBMCs. The source is a human donor in good health. The CDR3 runs from the conserved cysteine through the conserved F or W. A D gene is named only where the DNA matches it firmly. Some rows mark clone size as missing; the rest say once, few, many or name a class of expanded clone.

>TRBV6-5|-|-|TRBJ2-2
TGTGCCAGCAGCAGAAACACCGGGGAGCTGTTTTTT
CASSRNTGELFF
>TRBV19|-|TRBD1|TRBJ2-6
TGTGCCAGTAGTGGGACAGGGGGATCTGGGGCCAACGTCCTGACTTTC
CASSGTGGSGANVLTF
>TRBV6-5|once|-|TRBJ2-7
TGTGCCAGCAGTTACTCGAAGACACCCGGGGACGAGCAGTACTTC
CASSYSKTPGDEQYF
>TRBV12-5|few|TRBD2|TRBJ2-5
TGTGCTAGTGGTTTGGGACTAGCGGTTCAAGAGACCCAGTACTTC
CASGLGLAVQETQYF
>TRBV9|-|TRBD1|TRBJ1-3
TGTGCCTGGGAAGACAGGGGAGCTGGAAACACCATATATTTT
CAWEDRGAGNTIYF
>TRBV7-8|-|TRBD2|TRBJ2-7
TGTGCCACCCGCAGAAACTGGACTAGTAGTAACGAGCAGTACTTC
CATRRNWTSSNEQYF
>TRBV2|-|-|TRBJ1-5
TGTGCCAGCAGCGAGGGAGGACGACGCAATCAGCCCCAGCATTTT
CASSEGGRRNQPQHF
>TRBV2|-|TRBD2|TRBJ2-7
TGTGCCAGCGGTACTAGCGGGGATACCTACGAGCAGTACTTC
CASGTSGDTYEQYF
>TRBV7-6|-|TRBD1|TRBJ1-1
TGTGCCAGCAGCCTAGACGAGACAGGGGAAGACACTGAAGCTTTCTTT
CASSLDETGEDTEAFF
>TRBV6-5|once|-|TRBJ1-2
TGTGCCAGCAGTTACTCCGGGACTAGTGGCTACACCTTC
CASSYSGTSGYTF
>TRBV30|-|TRBD1|TRBJ1-5
TGTGCCTGGGGGACAGGGAACAATCAGCCCCAGCATTTT
CAWGTGNNQPQHF
>TRBV18|-|-|TRBJ1-5
TGTGCCAGCTCACCGACTAATAATCAGCCCCAGCATTTT
CASSPTNNQPQHF
>TRBV4-1|-|-|TRBJ2-1
TGCGCCAGCAGCCAAGTGGGCTATGAGCAGTTCTTC
CASSQVGYEQFF
>TRBV7-6|-|-|TRBJ2-1
TGTGCCAGCGCCTGGGGACAAGAGCAGTTCTTC
CASAWGQEQFF
>TRBV12-5|-|TRBD1|TRBJ1-1
TGTGCTAGTGGCGAACCGGGACAGCGCCCGAACACTGAAGCTTTCTTT
CASGEPGQRPNTEAFF
>TRBV14|-|-|TRBJ2-1
TGTGCCAGCAGGCCAAGGACTGGAAGCTCCTACAATGAGCAGTTCTTC
CASRPRTGSSYNEQFF
>TRBV11-2|-|-|TRBJ2-3
TGTGCCAGCAACGTGGGTCTACACAACCCGAGGACGCAGTATTTT
CASNVGLHNPRTQYF
>TRBV6-1|once|-|TRBJ1-5
TGTGCCAGCAGACTAAGCTCTAGGGGCCAGCCCCAGCATTTT
CASRLSSRGQPQHF
>TRBV4-2|-|TRBD2|TRBJ2-7
TGTGCCAGCAGCCAAGATTTAGGGCGGGAGCGGGAGCAGTACTTC
CASSQDLGREREQYF
>TRBV5-1|once|-|TRBJ2-5
TGCGCCAGCAGCCCCCGAGTCGCAGGGTCGGAAGAGACCCAGTACTTC
CASSPRVAGSEETQYF
>TRBV4-1|-|-|TRBJ1-5
TGCGCCAGCAGCCAAGACACGGTTTTGAGCCAGCCCCAGCATTTT
CASSQDTVLSQPQHF
>TRBV25-1|-|TRBD2|TRBJ2-1
TGTGCCAGCACGGCGGGAGCCTACAATGAGCAGTTCTTC
CASTAGAYNEQFF
>TRBV27|once|-|TRBJ2-1
TGTGCCAGCAGTTTAGGCAGGCCCTACAATGAGCAGTTCTTC
CASSLGRPYNEQFF
>TRBV28|-|-|TRBJ1-5
TGTGCCAGCAGTCTCAGGGTGGGCAATCAGCCCCAGCATTTT
CASSLRVGNQPQHF
>TRBV6-5|once|TRBD1|TRBJ2-7
TGTGCCAGCACTGCGGACAGGCCTTCCGGCGAGCAGTACTTC
CASTADRPSGEQYF
>TRBV5-1|once|TRBD2|TRBJ2-1
TGCGCCAGCAAACTAGCGGGAGAGTACAATGAGCAGTTCTTC
CASKLAGEYNEQFF
>TRBV5-1|-|-|TRBJ2-7
TGCGCCAGCAGGGGGGGTCTCCTATACGAGCAGTACTTC
CASRGGLLYEQYF
>TRBV28|-|-|TRBJ1-4
TGTGCCAGCAGTCCTGGGGAGGGAAAACTGTTTTTT
CASSPGEGKLFF
>TRBV5-1|-|-|TRBJ2-5
TGCGCCAGCAGCGCCGGACAGAAAGAGACCCAGTACTTC
CASSAGQKETQYF
>TRBV20-1|-|TRBD1|TRBJ1-1
TGCAGTGCAACGACAGGGCGAGCTTTCTTT
CSATTGRAFF
>TRBV15|-|TRBD1|TRBJ1-2
TGTGCCACCAGCAGCCAGAGGACAGGCTATGGCTACACCTTC
CATSSQRTGYGYTF
>TRBV18|-|-|TRBJ1-1
TGTGCCAGCTCACCTGAAGGGGCCACTGAAGCTTTCTTT
CASSPEGATEAFF
>TRBV9|-|TRBD2|TRBJ2-3
TGTGCCAGCAGCCTTAAAGCGGGGGCGACTAGGACAGATACGCAGTATTTT
CASSLKAGATRTDTQYF
>TRBV7-3|-|-|TRBJ2-1
TGTGCCAGCCAACCAGGGGCAGGCCCCTACAATGAGCAGTTCTTC
CASQPGAGPYNEQFF
>TRBV7-9|-|-|TRBJ1-3
TGTGCCAGCAGTCGGACAGCCTGGCTAGGGGACACCATATATTTT
CASSRTAWLGDTIYF
>TRBV9|-|-|TRBJ1-1
TGTGCCAGCAGCGTAGCCCTAGGGGAGAACACTGAAGCTTTCTTT
CASSVALGENTEAFF
>TRBV5-4|-|TRBD2|TRBJ2-7
TGTGCCAGCAGCACTCCCTCCTCCCGCGGGAGTTACGAGCAGTACTTC
CASSTPSSRGSYEQYF
>TRBV5-1|-|TRBD1|TRBJ2-7
TGCGCCAGCAGTCCCGGGACAGGGGCCTACGAGCAGTACTTC
CASSPGTGAYEQYF
>TRBV5-1|-|TRBD2|TRBJ2-1
TGCGCCAGCAGCTTAGAGCGGGGGGGTCCCGGTGAGCAGTTCTTC
CASSLERGGPGEQFF
>TRBV10-3|-|TRBD1|TRBJ1-1
TGTGCCATCAGCCAAAGGCCCGGGACAGCAAACACTGAAGCTTTCTTT
CAISQRPGTANTEAFF
>TRBV2|once|-|TRBJ2-4
TGTGCCAGCAGTGAAGAGGAGGGAGTGACCAAAAACATTCAGTACTTC
CASSEEEGVTKNIQYF
>TRBV28|-|-|TRBJ2-5
TGTGCCAGCAGCCGGATTTACCCCGGGGTGACCCGAGATAGAGAGACCCAGTACTTC
CASSRIYPGVTRDRETQYF